This is a list of T cell receptor beta chains from one sample in a study of blood T cell repertoires in COVID-19. The method was immunoSEQ multiplex PCR; TCRdb's version includes in-frame clones alone and lacks a portion of them. The sample shows 71,000 or so clones, just under 85% of them seen only once. Sample: peripheral blood. Receptors were obtained from a man in his 70s with acute or convalescent COVID-19. Both conserved end residues are part of each CDR3. The D gene is left open where the match is weak. Expanded clones get a size class; other rows say once, few or many, or leave the size out.

d_call | clone_size | j_call | v_call | cdr3_aa | cdr3_nt
TRBD2 | - | TRBJ2-7 | TRBV5-1 | CASSLLAGGFPYEQYF | TGCGCCAGCAGCCTCCTAGCGGGAGGGTTCCCCTACGAGCAGTACTTC
TRBD2 | - | TRBJ2-2 | TRBV9 | CASSFPSGLAGGRRTGELFF | TGTGCCAGCAGCTTTCCCTCGGGACTAGCGGGAGGGCGGCGCACCGGGGAGCTGTTTTTT
TRBD1 | few | TRBJ1-2 | TRBV2 | CASSEEGQQTDTF | TGTGCCAGCAGTGAAGAGGGACAGCAAACGGACACCTTC
- | - | TRBJ1-1 | TRBV6-6 | CASNPGLEGTEAFF | TGTGCCAGCAACCCCGGACTGGAGGGCACTGAAGCTTTCTTT
TRBD1 | - | TRBJ1-4 | TRBV27 | CASSLSVGLAGGNEKLFF | TGTGCCAGCAGCCTATCGGTAGGCTTGGCAGGGGGTAATGAAAAACTGTTTTTT
- | - | TRBJ2-3 | TRBV9 | CASSVEHYNTDTQYF | TGTGCCAGCAGCGTAGAGCACTACAACACAGATACGCAGTATTTT
TRBD1 | - | TRBJ2-1 | TRBV18 | CASSRERPGTGYPNEQFF | TGTGCCAGCTCCCGCGAGCGACCAGGGACAGGTTACCCCAATGAGCAGTTCTTC
TRBD1 | - | TRBJ2-1 | TRBV4-1 | CASSQAAGQEQEQFF | TGCGCCAGCAGCCAGGCCGCTGGACAGGAGCAAGAGCAGTTCTTC
TRBD1 | few | TRBJ1-1 | TRBV27 | CASSSQLGQGEAFF | TGTGCCAGCAGTTCCCAGCTAGGACAGGGTGAAGCTTTCTTT
TRBD1 | once | TRBJ2-4 | TRBV30 | CAWDVRTGKNIQYF | TGTGCCTGGGATGTCCGGACAGGCAAAAACATTCAGTACTTC